This passage covers 21 T cell receptor beta chains from one sample sequenced in a study of a mutant IDH1 vaccine in newly diagnosed glioma. Time point in this sample: baseline, week 1 (first vaccination visit). Treatment of the sample: pre-vaccination baseline after standard-of-care therapy. The method was immunoSEQ multiplex PCR; TCRdb's version includes in-frame clones alone and lacks a portion of them. The profile shows about 88,000 clones, around 79% of them singletons. This specimen consisted of PBMCs, obtained from a glioma patient treated with radiotherapy, temozolomide or both. The source is a man aged 35-49 years with glioma. Some clones in this sample may be carry-over from other donors' samples.

V gene TRBV7-9 combines with J gene TRBJ1-1; 9 bases fit TRBD1. The trim removed 4 bases at V and 7 bases at J, leaving 10 bases unmatched. CDR1 and CDR2 (germline): SEHNR, FQNEAQ (reference sequence). This CDR3 is built from 15 residues. DNA of the CDR3: TGTGCCAGCAGCTCGCGGACAGGGGAAGATGGTGAAGCTTTCTTT. It encodes CASSSRTGEDGEAFF.

The chain recombines TRBV10-2 with TRBJ1-2; TRBD1 matches 7 bases. CDR1 is WSHSY and CDR2 is SAAADI in the germline V gene. CDR3 length: 14 residues. V lost 8 bases, J lost 2 bases, and 8 bases stayed unmatched. CDR3: CASGDSLSNYGYTF. CDR3 coding DNA: TGCGCCAGCGGGGACAGCCTTAGCAACTATGGCTACACCTTC.

The rearrangement joins TRBV18 to TRBJ1-6; D is possibly TRBD1 (5 bases). The CDR3 runs 13 residues. Germline CDR1 reads KGHSH; CDR2 reads LQKENI. The V gene lost 6 bases and the J gene lost 9 bases, with 12 bases spanning the gap. The CDR3 bases are TGTGCCAGCTCGCAGGGTCTGAGTTCACCCCTCCACTTT. It codes for CASSQGLSSPLHF.

This rearrangement joins TRBV6-5 to TRBJ2-2; D may be TRBD1 (5 bases). V gave up 0 bases and J gave up 4 bases, with 12 bases separating them. This CDR3 region has 16 residues. CDR1 is MNHEY, CDR2 SVGAGI, per germline. This chain's CDR3 is CASSYSSGPSTGELFF. In DNA form, the CDR3 reads TGTGCCAGCAGTTACTCCTCAGGGCCCTCCACCGGGGAGCTGTTTTTT.

The genes are TRBV6-1 and TRBJ2-6; D might be TRBD2 (7 bases). This CDR3 contains 16 residues. V was shortened by 2 bases and J by 2 bases, with 10 bases between the two germline ends. Germline values: CDR1 MNHNS, CDR2 SASEGT. The CDR3 bases are TGTGCCAGCAGTGAAAGGGGGGGTGCTGGGGCCAACGTCCTGACTTTC. Protein product: CASSERGGAGANVLTF.

There are a few counts of this clone. V gene TRBV6-4 combines with J gene TRBJ2-2; D is undetermined. V gave up 0 bases and J gave up 8 bases, with 7 bases separating them. The CDR3 sequence is 13 residues long. Germline lookup yields CDR1 MRHNA and CDR2 SNTAGT. CDR3 in amino acids: CASSDSRRGELFF. The DNA for the CDR3 is TGTGCCAGCAGTGACTCACGCCGGGGGGAGCTGTTTTTT.

The genes are TRBV30 and TRBJ2-1, with 9 bases that match TRBD1. Unmatched junction bases numbered 4, after V lost 7 bases and J lost 3 bases. The CDR3 covers 13 residues. CDR1 and CDR2 (germline): GTSNPN, SVGIG (reference sequence). The CDR3 nucleotides read TGTGCCTCCAACAGGGGGCACTACAATGAGCAGTTCTTC. The encoded protein is CASNRGHYNEQFF.

CDR3 protein: CSVTDRGGGYTF. The DNA of the CDR3 is TGCAGCGTTACCGACAGGGGGGGCGGCTACACCTTC. The J gene is TRBJ1-2, the V gene TRBV29-1, with 9 bases fitting TRBD1. The CDR3 sequence is 12 residues long. Germline loops: CDR1 SQVTM, CDR2 ANQGSEA. V gave up 5 bases and J gave up 8 bases; unmatched junction bases: 6. Full variable domain (rest looked up from reference TRBV29-1 and TRBJ1-2): SAVISQKPSRDICQRGTSLTIQCQVDSQVTMMFWYRQQPGQSLTLIATANQGSEATYESGFVIDKFPISRPNLTFSTLTVSNMSPEDSSIYLCSVTDRGGGYTFGSGTRLTVV.

The chain couples TRBV5-6 to TRBJ2-7; TRBD1 aligns across 10 bases. CDR1 is SGHDT and CDR2 is YYEEEE in the germline V gene. The CDR3 has 14 amino acids. Trimming took 9 bases from V and 3 from J; bases not matched to a gene: 9. The DNA of the CDR3 is TGTGCCACCACGACGAGGGACAGGGGCTACGAGCAGTACTTC. It encodes CATTTRDRGYEQYF.

The sample holds a few counts of this clone. The rearrangement uses TRBV6-1 and TRBJ1-1, with a weak D call TRBD1 (6 bases). V shed 6 bases and J shed 4 bases, with 9 bases lying between them. The CDR3 consists of 12 residues. Germline loops: CDR1 MNHNS, CDR2 SASEGT. CDR3 bases: TGTGCCAGCAGATACAGGGCCACTGAAGCTTTCTTT. This codes for CASRYRATEAFF.

This rearrangement joins TRBV5-8 to TRBJ1-5; 7 bases are a match to TRBD1. Trimming at V came to 1 base and at J to 5 bases, leaving 9 bases not matched to a gene. This CDR3 comprises 16 residues. In germline, CDR1 is SGHTS, CDR2 YDEGEE. The CDR3 sequence: CASSLSVGRGYQPQHF. The CDR3 DNA sequence: TGTGCCAGCAGCTTGTCAGTCGGCAGGGGGTATCAGCCCCAGCATTTT.

The J gene is TRBJ1-2, the V gene TRBV4-1; D is unresolved. The CDR3 has 17 residues. Trimming shortened V by 0 bases and J by 0 bases, and 14 bases separated the two germline ends. Germline V CDR1 and CDR2: MGHRA, YSYEKL. The CDR3 protein is CASSQDGSGSTNYGYTF. The CDR3 DNA reads TGCGCCAGCAGCCAAGACGGGTCGGGGTCTACTAACTATGGCTACACCTTC.

V and J are TRBV2 and TRBJ2-5, with D unclear. Germline CDR1 reads SNHLY; CDR2 reads FYNNEI. The CDR3 is 11 residues long. V was shortened by 6 bases and J by 4 bases, with 6 bases between the two germline ends. CDR3 coding DNA: TGTGCCAGCAGACTCGGAGAGACCCAGTACTTC. Translated: CASRLGETQYF.

The chain has TRBV21-1 and TRBJ2-5; the table gives TRBD2 as D, unverified against the DNA. TRBV21-1 is flagged as a pseudogene. The CDR3 spans 11 residues. DNA of the CDR3: TGTGCCAGCAGGGACGCCGGGGTCTTGTACTTC. Encoded protein: CASRDAGVLYF.

This chain uses TRBV2 with TRBJ1-2; D may be TRBD1 (6 bases). V was cut by 2 bases and J by 11 bases, with 15 bases left in between. This CDR3 comprises 13 residues. Germline V lookup: CDR1 SNHLY, CDR2 FYNNEI. The CDR3 coding sequence is TGTGCCAGCAGTGAAAGGGCAGGGGAAGGTTACACCTTC. It translates to CASSERAGEGYTF.

This clone was counted between two and nine times. The chain joins TRBV5-4 to TRBJ2-6; D remains unclear. This CDR3 is 14 amino acids long. V lost 2 bases and J 0 bases, leaving 3 bases between the germline ends. The V gene's germline CDR1 is SGHNT and CDR2 YYREEE (reference sequence). Here the CDR3 DNA reads TGTGCCAGCAGCTTTCTCTCTGGGGCCAACGTCCTGACTTTC. Its protein product is CASSFLSGANVLTF.

This clone was observed once. The rearrangement uses TRBV2 and TRBJ2-5; D gene uncertain. Germline loops: CDR1 SNHLY, CDR2 FYNNEI. CDR3 length: 11 residues. Trimming removed 8 bases from V and 5 bases from J, with 9 bases in between. CDR3: CASGSVETQYF. CDR3 in DNA: TGTGCCAGCGGCAGCGTTGAGACCCAGTACTTC. Looking up the rest from reference TRBV2 and TRBJ2-5 gives the full variable domain: EPEVTQTPSHQVTQMGQEVILRCVPISNHLYFYWYRQILGQKVEFLVSFYNNEISEKSEIFDDQFSVERPDGSNFTLKIRSTKLEDSAMYFCASGSVETQYFGPGTRLLVL.

The V call is TRBV7-9, the J call TRBJ2-3, with D maybe TRBD1 (6 bases). Trimming shortened V by 1 base and J by 1 base, and 15 bases separated the two germline ends. Germline V gene lookup returns CDR1 SEHNR and CDR2 FQNEAQ (reference sequence). CDR3 length: 17 amino acids. CDR3 bases: TGTGCCAGCAGCTTAGGGGTACGGGACACGGGCACAGATACGCAGTATTTT. It codes for CASSLGVRDTGTDTQYF.

This clone appeared a few times. This chain uses TRBV30 with TRBJ2-4; no clear D. The length of the CDR3 is 13 residues. Between the trimmed V and J ends, which lost 1 base and 0 bases, there was a span of 4 bases. CDR1 is GTSNPN, CDR2 SVGIG, per germline (reference sequence). The CDR3 loop is CAWSGIAKNIQYF. The CDR3 DNA reads TGTGCCTGGAGTGGGATAGCCAAAAACATTCAGTACTTC.

The V gene is TRBV4-1, the J gene TRBJ1-2; tentatively, D is TRBD1 (6 bases). V dropped 1 base and J dropped 6 bases, with 15 bases sitting between them. In germline, CDR1 is MGHRA, CDR2 YSYEKL. The CDR3 consists of 15 residues. The CDR3 region has the DNA TGCGCCAGCAGCCAAGGACTCGACAGGAAACATGGCTACACCTTC. Residues: CASSQGLDRKHGYTF.

This clone was seen ten or more times. V and J are TRBV19 and TRBJ1-2, with D possibly TRBD1 on 6 matching bases. Germline V gives CDR1 LNHDA, CDR2 SQIVND (reference sequence). V was clipped by 5 bases and J by 4 bases, with 14 bases between them. CDR3 length: 14 amino acids. CDR3: CASSSTGQVYGYTF. The CDR3 coding sequence is TGTGCCAGTAGTTCTACGGGACAAGTCTATGGCTACACCTTC.